This TCR beta chain was sequenced for a study of blood T cell repertoires in COVID-19. The germline CDR1 and CDR2 sequences are SGDLS and YYNGEE. The junction had 7 bases not matched to a gene; V was cut back by 0 bases and J by 5 bases. This CDR3 is built from 15 residues. Original data processing: Amplifying reference gene primers gave estimates of nucleated cell counts. Data came from immunoSEQ multiplex PCR; TCRdb stores just in-frame clones and leaves some out. The V and J calls and the clone size are those of that table, but D and trimming were determined from the DNA. The sample yields hundreds of thousands of clones, about four fifths seen once.

The clonotype was recovered from a woman at least 80 years old with acute or convalescent COVID-19. V is TRBV9 and J is TRBJ2-5, with 7 bases matching TRBD2. Sample: peripheral blood. This chain's CDR3 is CASSVVSGEGETQYF. CDR3 nucleotide sequence: TGTGCCAGCAGCGTAGTCTCGGGGGAGGGGGAGACCCAGTACTTC.